This T cell receptor beta chain appears in the sequencing data of a study of cytomegalovirus exposure and HLA in healthy donors. About this clone itself: The antigen is unknown.

In the PCR, 60 Vbeta and 13 Jbeta primers were used. Here immunoSEQ multiplex PCR was the method, and the copy in TCRdb shows in-frame clones only, minus some. This sample carries under 200,000 clones, roughly 75% of them seen once, and the ten largest clones take 1%. Study conclusions and caveats: V- and J-gene trimming of TCR beta was linked (in a later analysis) to a missense DCLRE1C variant. Later findings reportedly placed an Asian-associated ancestry cluster below the approximately 670-donor mean for N-insertions.

Sequenced material: PBMCs. The sequence was collected from a woman in her forties or fifties in good health and CMV-seropositive.

CDR3 residues: CASSFRENTEAFF. In nucleotides, the CDR3 is TGTGCCAGCAGCTTCCGAGAGAACACTGAAGCTTTCTTT. The V call is TRBV7-3, the J call TRBJ1-1; the D is unclear. The ends were cut back, 3 bases at V and 1 base at J, with 6 bases in the middle. The CDR3 is 13 amino acids. Germline V gene data show CDR1 as SGHTA and CDR2 as FQGTGA.